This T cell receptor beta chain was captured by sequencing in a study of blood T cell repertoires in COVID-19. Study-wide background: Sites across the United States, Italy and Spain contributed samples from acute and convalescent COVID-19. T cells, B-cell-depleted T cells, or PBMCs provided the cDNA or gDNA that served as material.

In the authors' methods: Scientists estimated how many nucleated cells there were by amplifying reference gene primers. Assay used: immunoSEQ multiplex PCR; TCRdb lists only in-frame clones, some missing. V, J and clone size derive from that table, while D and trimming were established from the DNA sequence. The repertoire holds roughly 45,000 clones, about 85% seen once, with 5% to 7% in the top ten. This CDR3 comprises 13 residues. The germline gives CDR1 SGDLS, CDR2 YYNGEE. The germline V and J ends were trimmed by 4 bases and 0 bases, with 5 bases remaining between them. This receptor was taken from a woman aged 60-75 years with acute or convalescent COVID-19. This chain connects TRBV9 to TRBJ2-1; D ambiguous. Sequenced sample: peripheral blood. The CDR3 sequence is CASSFGSYNEQFF. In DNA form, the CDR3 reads TGTGCCAGCAGCTTCGGCTCCTACAATGAGCAGTTCTTC.